This T cell receptor beta chain was identified during a study of Ad26.COV2.S vaccination and SARS-CoV-2 variants. Treatment denoted: over 15 received Ad26.COV2.S at low or high dose, single or two shots; about five received placebo; per-sample allocation not given. Following the first vaccine or placebo injection, samples were taken on day 63. The CDR3 consists of 19 residues. The assay was immunoSEQ multiplex PCR, and TCRdb's table has in-frame clones only and misses some. The sample has approximately 420,000 clones; less than 90% are singletons. This clone was picked up a small number of times. Its antigen is unknown. Findings of the study overall: Measurement of non-spike TCR breadth gave similar results in vaccine and placebo recipients.

The rearrangement joins TRBV21-1 to TRBJ1-5; the D call in the table, TRBD1, was not verified against the DNA. TRBV21-1 is a pseudogene segment. The receptor was derived from a person between 18 and 60 years old who received the Ad26.COV2.S COVID-19 vaccine or a placebo. This specimen was peripheral blood, taken in a trial of Ad26.COV2.S vaccine versus placebo. Here the CDR3 reads CASSKKAGQGSASNQPQHF. CDR3 DNA sequence: TGTGCCAGCAGCAAAAAAGCGGGACAGGGTTCTGCGAGCAATCAGCCCCAGCATTTT.